A single sample gave rise to the 25 T cell receptor beta chains below, sequenced in a study of cytomegalovirus exposure and HLA in healthy donors. The primer mix had 60 Vbeta and 13 Jbeta primers. Method: immunoSEQ multiplex PCR; TCRdb's copy keeps in-frame clones and lacks some. This sample has around 110,000 clones; about two thirds occur once, and the top ten carry 0.79%. The specimen sequenced was PBMCs. Receptors originate from a boy younger than 18 in good health and CMV-seronegative.

The rearrangement links TRBV7-9 to TRBJ2-7; D remains unclear. The V gene's germline CDR1 is SEHNR and CDR2 FQNEAQ (reference sequence). The V end was cut by 2 bases, the J end by 0 bases, with 14 bases between. The CDR3 consists of 16 residues. CDR3 amino acids: CASSLSPAGSSYEQYF. The CDR3 nucleotides read TGTGCCAGCAGCTTATCCCCGGCAGGAAGCTCCTACGAGCAGTACTTC.

This chain links TRBV7-3 with TRBJ2-6, with D possibly TRBD1 on 5 matching bases. The CDR3 spans 19 residues. V gave up 4 bases and J gave up 3 bases, with 22 bases separating them. Germline lookup yields CDR1 SGHTA and CDR2 FQGTGA. The CDR3 sequence: CASSSTTTQGPRGANVLTF. For the CDR3, the DNA is TGTGCCAGCAGCTCCACCACTACCCAGGGCCCCCGTGGGGCCAACGTCCTGACTTTC.

The chain couples TRBV9 to TRBJ2-5; 8 bases are shared with TRBD2. This CDR3 comprises 15 residues. In germline, CDR1 is SGDLS, CDR2 YYNGEE. The trim removed 4 bases at V and 4 bases at J, leaving 9 bases unmatched. CDR3 nucleotides: TGTGCCAGCAGCCCCGGGACTAGTATCCCAGAGACCCAGTACTTC. Translated, it gives CASSPGTSIPETQYF.

The chain carries TRBV6-6 and TRBJ1-6; 11 positions match TRBD1. CDR1 and CDR2 from the germline V gene are MNHNY and SVGAGI (reference sequence). J was trimmed by 9 bases and V by 4 bases; bases with no gene match: 2. The CDR3 length is 14 residues. In DNA form, the CDR3 reads TGTGCCAGCAGTTTGGACAGGGGGCGTTCACCCCTCCACTTT. Protein product: CASSLDRGRSPLHF.

The chain carries TRBV5-1 and TRBJ2-3; 7 positions agree with TRBD2. There are 15 residues in the CDR3. V lost 1 base to trimming and J lost 3 bases; unmatched junction nucleotides: 5. Germline values: CDR1 SGHRS, CDR2 YFSETQ. The CDR3 spells CASSLMPSGTDTQYF. Here the CDR3 DNA reads TGCGCCAGCAGCTTGATGCCTAGCGGAACAGATACGCAGTATTTT.

About this clone: Relative to the germline gene, one junction end is altered; a read error may explain this. Within the sample, other DNA sequences also encode this same CDR3. The chain carries TRBV6-1 and TRBJ1-1; 10 bases line up with TRBD1. Per the germline V gene, CDR1 is MNHNS and CDR2 is SASEGT. There are 14 residues in the CDR3. The CDR3 bases are TGTGCCAGCAGAAAGACAGGGGGCGCGGCTGAGGCTTTCTTT. As protein: CASRKTGGAAEAFF.

This rearrangement joins TRBV5-1 to TRBJ2-1, with D maybe TRBD2 (7 bases). This CDR3 comprises 14 residues. The germline V and J ends were trimmed by 0 bases and 8 bases, with 12 bases remaining between them. Germline V lookup: CDR1 SGHRS, CDR2 YFSETQ. The CDR3 region is CASSLGGAGDEQFF. The CDR3 region has the DNA TGCGCCAGCAGCTTGGGGGGGGCGGGGGATGAGCAGTTCTTC. The variable domain in full, completed from reference TRBV5-1 and TRBJ2-1, reads KAGVTQTPRYLIKTRGQQVTLSCSPISGHRSVSWYQQTPGQGLQFLFEYFSETQRNKGNFPGRFSGRQFSNSRSEMNVSTLELGDSALYLCASSLGGAGDEQFFGPGTRLTVL.

The chain carries TRBV28 and TRBJ2-7; unclear D gene. Trimming left V 5 bases short and J 4 bases short, with 6 bases between. Germline V gives CDR1 MDHEN, CDR2 SYDVKM. CDR3 length: 11 amino acids. CDR3 nucleotides: TGTGCCAGCAGTCCCAAATACGAGCAGTACTTC. Translated: CASSPKYEQYF.

This clone came up a few times. The chain recombines TRBV9 with TRBJ2-5, with D possibly TRBD1 on 6 matching bases. Trimming stripped 4 bases from V and 5 bases from J, with 21 bases between. CDR3 length: 16 amino acids. From germline, CDR1 is SGDLS and CDR2 YYNGEE. This chain's CDR3 is CASSPLTTGSGETQYF. CDR3 DNA: TGTGCCAGCAGCCCTCTTACGACAGGTTCGGGGGAGACCCAGTACTTC.

The chain couples TRBV29-1 to TRBJ1-1; the D is unclear. From germline, CDR1 is SQVTM and CDR2 ANQGSEA. CDR3 length: 16 residues. The ends were cut back, 1 base at V and 1 base at J, with 16 bases in the middle. The CDR3 sequence: CSVEGQVPLWNTEAFF. In DNA form, the CDR3 reads TGCAGCGTTGAAGGCCAGGTGCCCCTCTGGAACACTGAAGCTTTCTTT.

The rearrangement links TRBV27 to TRBJ1-5, with 11 bases fitting TRBD1. The CDR3 consists of 15 residues. Trimming took 5 bases from V and 4 from J; bases not matched to a gene: 4. Germline V gene sequence: CDR1 MNHEY, CDR2 SMNVEV (reference sequence). In nucleotides, the CDR3 is TGTGCCAGCAGTAGGGGGACAGGGGGAAATCAGCCCCAGCATTTT. The encoded protein is CASSRGTGGNQPQHF.

The chain has TRBV19 and TRBJ1-5; D is possibly TRBD1 (5 bases). Germline CDR1 LNHDA, CDR2 SQIVND (reference sequence). This CDR3 comprises 16 residues. Trimming removed 3 bases at V and 0 bases at J, with 12 bases between. CDR3 DNA sequence: TGTGCCAGTAGTATCCCCGGGACTTATAGCAATCAGCCCCAGCATTTT. This gives the protein CASSIPGTYSNQPQHF.

The chain joins TRBV5-4 to TRBJ1-6; 9 positions agree with TRBD1. The germline gives CDR1 SGHNT, CDR2 YYREEE (reference sequence). The V gene end was trimmed by 4 bases and the J gene end by 7 bases; junction bases not matched to a gene: 9. The CDR3 extends over 16 amino acids. CDR3 in DNA: TGTGCCAGCAGCAGGGACAGGGAGGGCGTAAATTCACCCCTCCACTTT. Amino acid sequence: CASSRDREGVNSPLHF.

V gene TRBV28 combines with J gene TRBJ1-5, with 10 bases lining up with TRBD1. Germline V gene data show CDR1 as MDHEN and CDR2 as SYDVKM. The CDR3 runs to 16 residues. Trimming cost V 7 bases and J 4 bases; bases outside gene matches: 10. This chain's CDR3 is CASTYRDRGDNQPQHF. Here the CDR3 DNA reads TGTGCCAGCACCTACCGGGACAGGGGTGATAATCAGCCCCAGCATTTT.

On this clone: One junction end disagrees with the germline gene, perhaps due to a read error. V usage is TRBV7-2 and J usage is TRBJ2-3; the match to TRBD2 covers 9 bases. The CDR3 runs to 14 residues. Germline V gives CDR1 SGHTA, CDR2 FQGNSA. The CDR3 sequence is CASSSGTSKDTQYF. The CDR3 DNA follows: TGTGCCAGCAGCTCCGGGACTAGCAAAGATACGCAGTATTTT.

The chain joins TRBV5-1 to TRBJ1-1, with D possibly TRBD1 on 5 matching bases. There are 13 residues in the CDR3. The germline gives CDR1 SGHRS, CDR2 YFSETQ. V shed 2 bases and J shed 4 bases, with 9 bases lying between them. The CDR3 here is CASSFGQGTEAFF. CDR3 in DNA: TGCGCCAGCAGCTTTGGGCAGGGCACTGAAGCTTTCTTT.

V usage is TRBV7-2 and J usage is TRBJ2-7, with TRBD1 matching over 7 bases. Germline-derived CDR1 and CDR2 are SGHTA and FQGNSA. The CDR3 loop spans 15 amino acids. Unmatched junction bases numbered 14, after V lost 5 bases and J lost 7 bases. For the CDR3, the DNA is TGTGCCAGCAGCCCCCGGGCAGGGGGTCCCCTGGAGCAGTACTTC. Protein sequence: CASSPRAGGPLEQYF.

The chain uses TRBV19 and TRBJ1-4, with a weak D call TRBD1 (5 bases). The V end was cut by 2 bases, the J end by 0 bases, with 7 bases between. There are 15 residues in the CDR3. The germline CDR1 and CDR2 sequences are LNHDA and SQIVND (reference sequence). This CDR3 reads CASSIRQSTNEKLFF. CDR3 nucleotide sequence: TGTGCCAGTAGTATACGACAGTCAACTAATGAAAAACTGTTTTTT.

Concerning this clone itself: This likely comes from a read error, as the CDR3 has no conserved phenylalanine or tryptophan at its end. The DNA is left out, because the CDR3 cannot be placed on it with certainty; the CDR3 is given as TCRdb lists it. The chain joins TRBV18 to TRBJ1-1; TRBD1, the D gene given by the table, was not confirmed from the DNA. Per germline, CDR1 KGHSH and CDR2 LQKENI. Including both end residues, the CDR3 is 10 amino acids long. CDR3 amino acids: CASSPRDREL.

The chain employs TRBV23-1 and TRBJ1-6; D call uncertain. TRBV23-1 is noted as an ORF with a role that remains uncertain. V was trimmed by 4 bases and J by 7 bases, leaving 8 bases between them. The CDR3 runs 13 residues. The CDR3 region is CASSREGNSPLHF. CDR3 bases: TGCGCCAGCAGTCGGGAGGGCAATTCACCCCTCCACTTT.

This sequence joins TRBV19 and TRBJ1-1; D gene uncertain. This CDR3 has 12 amino acids. The germline V and J ends were trimmed by 4 bases and 1 base, with 4 bases remaining between them. In germline, CDR1 is LNHDA, CDR2 SQIVND (reference sequence). This chain's CDR3 is CASSKQNTEAFF. CDR3 coding DNA: TGTGCCAGTAGTAAACAGAACACTGAAGCTTTCTTT.

The V gene is TRBV19, the J gene TRBJ1-2, with 7 bases matching TRBD1. V lost 5 bases and J lost 6; bases outside the gene matches: 12. CDR1 and CDR2 (germline): LNHDA, SQIVND (reference sequence). This CDR3 comprises 15 residues. CDR3 bases: TGTGCCAGTAGTGCCGACAGGGTCTGGGGTGATGGCTACACCTTC. It translates to CASSADRVWGDGYTF. Full variable domain (rest looked up from reference TRBV19 and TRBJ1-2): DGGITQSPKYLFRKEGQNVTLSCEQNLNHDAMYWYRQDPGQGLRLIYYSQIVNDFQKGDIAEGYSVSREKKESFPLTVTSAQKNPTAFYLCASSADRVWGDGYTFGSGTRLTVV.

The chain is built from TRBV7-6 and TRBJ2-7; 10 bases line up with TRBD2. The CDR3 is 15 amino acids. Losses at the gene ends were 7 bases for V and 6 bases for J; bases not matched to a gene: 12. The germline CDR1 and CDR2 sequences are SGHVS and FNYEAQ. This CDR3 reads CASMGGSGGWGEQYF. In DNA form, the CDR3 reads TGTGCCAGCATGGGAGGTAGCGGGGGGTGGGGCGAGCAGTACTTC.

This rearrangement joins TRBV5-1 to TRBJ2-1, with no clear D. Germline CDR1 is SGHRS and CDR2 is YFSETQ. Trimming removed 1 base at V and 6 bases at J, with 8 bases between. CDR3 length equals 13 residues. The DNA for the CDR3 is TGCGCCAGCAGCTTGCATCCTAGCAATGAGCAGTTCTTC. Its translation is CASSLHPSNEQFF.

The chain links TRBV4-1 to TRBJ2-4, with D perhaps TRBD1 (6 bases). There are 14 residues in the CDR3. Germline loops: CDR1 MGHRA, CDR2 YSYEKL. V was trimmed by 5 bases and J by 9 bases, leaving 17 bases between them. CDR3 nucleotide sequence: TGCGCCAGCAGCTTGAACGAGCGAGGGGGCATTCAGTACTTC. It codes for CASSLNERGGIQYF.